The 21 T cell receptor beta chains in this list originate from one sample, sequenced in a study of OX40 agonist ivuxolimab in advanced cancers. The library came from the immunoSEQ multiplex PCR assay. TCRdb's version of the immuneACCESS table is confined to in-frame rearrangements and falls short of the full clone set. An unresolved V gene accounts for under half of the shortfall where checked; the remainder is of unknown origin. The sample records some 70,000 clones, 70% to 90% of which are singletons. The leading ten clones occupy over 4.5% of the sample. This specimen consisted of CD4+ or CD8+ T cells sorted from blood, obtained in a trial of the OX40 agonist ivuxolimab. The receptors come from an adult with an advanced solid tumor such as melanoma, head and neck, liver or kidney cancer.

The chain recombines TRBV10-2 with TRBJ2-7; TRBD1 is a possible D gene (6 bases). Germline values: CDR1 WSHSY, CDR2 SAAADI. V dropped 7 bases and J dropped 1 base, with 17 bases sitting between them. The CDR3 spans 15 residues. CDR3 in DNA: TGCGCCAGCATCCCCGACTTGGGACAATCCTACGAGCAGTACTTC. Amino acid sequence: CASIPDLGQSYEQYF.

The chain uses TRBV5-6 and TRBJ2-7; 10 bases are a match to TRBD2. Germline CDR1 is SGHDT and CDR2 is YYEEEE. The CDR3 loop spans 17 amino acids. V dropped 0 bases and J dropped 5; count of bases not matched to a gene: 11. The CDR3 DNA sequence: TGTGCCAGCAGCTTGGGTTATACTAGCGGGATGCTTAACGAGCAGTACTTC. Amino acids: CASSLGYTSGMLNEQYF.

CDR3: CASRLGGETGELFF. CDR3 nucleotide sequence: TGTGCCAGCAGACTCGGGGGTGAAACCGGGGAGCTGTTTTTT. The chain has TRBV5-4 and TRBJ2-2; possible D gene TRBD2, 6 bases. CDR1 and CDR2 from the germline V gene are SGHNT and YYREEE (reference sequence). V was cut by 5 bases and J by 5 bases, with 13 bases left in between. The length of the CDR3 is 14 residues. The full variable domain, completed using reference TRBV5-4 and TRBJ2-2, is ETGVTQSPTHLIKTRGQQVTLRCSSQSGHNTVSWYQQALGQGPQFIFQYYREEENGRGNFPPRFSGLQFPNYSSELNVNALELDDSALYLCASRLGGETGELFFGEGSRLTVL.

The rearrangement links TRBV19 to TRBJ1-6, with no clear D. The CDR3 is 13 residues long. V gave up 0 bases and J gave up 9 bases, with 6 bases separating them. Germline assignment: CDR1 LNHDA and CDR2 SQIVND (reference sequence). The CDR3 DNA sequence: TGTGCCAGTAGTATAGATCGGGGTTCACCCCTCCACTTT. Its translation: CASSIDRGSPLHF.

The V gene is TRBV4-3, the J gene TRBJ1-3; D call uncertain. This CDR3 region has 16 residues. V was cut by 0 bases and J by 4 bases, with 13 bases left in between. Germline V lookup: CDR1 LGHNA, CDR2 YSLEER. DNA of the CDR3: TGCGCCAGCAGCCAAGATCGAGGGCGGGGAGGAAACACCATATATTTT. Its protein product is CASSQDRGRGGNTIYF.

This clone was seen only once. The chain joins TRBV2 to TRBJ1-2; D gene unclear. V was cut by 1 base and J by 2 bases, with 8 bases left in between. From germline, CDR1 is SNHLY and CDR2 FYNNEI. The CDR3 has 14 amino acids. The CDR3 here is CASSEVGGNYGYTF. The CDR3 nucleotides are TGTGCCAGCAGTGAAGTCGGAGGGAACTATGGCTACACCTTC.

The chain is built from TRBV27 and TRBJ1-4; 10 bases agree with TRBD1. The germline gives CDR1 MNHEY, CDR2 SMNVEV (reference sequence). V gave up 6 bases and J gave up 7 bases; unmatched junction bases: 5. This CDR3 has 14 residues. The CDR3 bases are TGTGCCAGCAGCCCCGGGACAGGGGCTGAAAAACTGTTTTTT. Its translation is CASSPGTGAEKLFF. Together with reference TRBV27 and TRBJ1-4, the CDR3 gives the full variable domain: EAQVTQNPRYLITVTGKKLTVTCSQNMNHEYMSWYRQDPGLGLRQIYYSMNVEVTDKGDVPEGYKVSRKEKRNFPLILESPSPNQTSLYFCASSPGTGAEKLFFGSGTQLSVL.

The chain has TRBV7-2 and TRBJ2-7, with a possible D match to TRBD2 (5 bases). CDR1 is SGHTA, CDR2 FQGNSA, per germline. This CDR3 has 13 amino acids. V was shortened by 5 bases and J by 2 bases, with 10 bases between the two germline ends. CDR3 protein: CASSAPAAYEQYF. CDR3 coding DNA: TGTGCCAGCAGCGCCCCAGCGGCCTACGAGCAGTACTTC.

The chain has TRBV11-2 and TRBJ1-1, with D maybe TRBD1 (5 bases). The germline V gene has CDR1 SGHAT and CDR2 FQNNGV. Trimming pared 1 base from V and 2 bases from J, leaving 8 bases between. CDR3 size: 14 residues. The CDR3, as DNA: TGTGCCAGCAGCTTAGCAGGGTTTAACACTGAAGCTTTCTTT. Translated, it gives CASSLAGFNTEAFF. The full variable domain, its missing parts supplied by reference TRBV11-2 and TRBJ1-1, is EAGVAQSPRYKIIEKRQSVAFWCNPISGHATLYWYQQILGQGPKLLIQFQNNGVVDDSQLPKDRFSAERLKGVDSTLKIQPAKLEDSAVYLCASSLAGFNTEAFFGQGTRLTVV.

The genes are TRBV10-3 and TRBJ1-5; no reliable D call. Germline V CDR1 and CDR2: ENHRY, SYGVKD. The CDR3 has 14 residues. Trimming cost V 6 bases and J 3 bases, with 12 bases left between them. The CDR3 bases are TGTGCCATCAGCCACGGACGGGACAATCAGCCCCAGCATTTT. Translating gives CAISHGRDNQPQHF.

The chain joins TRBV15 to TRBJ1-3; D gene ambiguous. This CDR3 has 14 residues. V was clipped by 0 bases and J by 0 bases, with 3 bases between them. Germline V gene lookup returns CDR1 LNHNV and CDR2 YYDKDF (reference sequence). The CDR3 is CATSRDNSGNTIYF. The CDR3 bases are TGTGCCACCAGCAGAGATAACTCTGGAAACACCATATATTTT.

This clone appeared a single time. This chain connects TRBV11-2 to TRBJ2-5; D possibly uses TRBD1 or TRBD2 (6 bases each). Deletions cut 5 bases from V and 7 bases from J, with 26 bases between. The CDR3 is 17 amino acids. The germline V gene has CDR1 SGHAT and CDR2 FQNNGV. In DNA form, the CDR3 reads TGTGCCAGCAGCCAATCGATTGGAGGGGGGCTGGGAGGGACCCAGTACTTC. Translating gives CASSQSIGGGLGGTQYF.

This clone was observed once. V gene TRBV7-6 combines with J gene TRBJ2-1; 16 bases map to TRBD2. The V gene end was trimmed by 5 bases and the J gene end by 7 bases; junction bases not matched to a gene: 11. There are 18 residues in the CDR3. Germline CDR1 is SGHVS and CDR2 is FNYEAQ. CDR3 coding DNA: TGTGCCAGCAGCCCCAAGGGACTAGCGGGGGGGTATGGAAATGAGCAGTTCTTC. The encoded protein is CASSPKGLAGGYGNEQFF.

This chain uses TRBV4-3 with TRBJ2-4, with 12 bases that match TRBD1. With V trimmed by 1 base and J by 3 bases, 4 bases remained unmatched. This CDR3 is built from 17 residues. CDR1 LGHNA and CDR2 YSLEER come from the germline V gene. CDR3 DNA sequence: TGCGCCAGCAGCCAAGCCGGGACAGGGGGCGTCAAAAACATTCAGTACTTC. It specifies CASSQAGTGGVKNIQYF.

V usage is TRBV27 and J usage is TRBJ2-5, with TRBD1 as a possible D gene (6 bases). V gave up 4 bases and J gave up 5 bases, with 14 bases separating them. The CDR3 consists of 14 residues. Germline lookup yields CDR1 MNHEY and CDR2 SMNVEV (reference sequence). In DNA form, the CDR3 reads TGTGCCAGCAGTTCAACAGGGTACGCGGAGACCCAGTACTTC. The encoded protein is CASSSTGYAETQYF.

V and J are TRBV27 and TRBJ2-2; weak D call: TRBD2 (7 bases). The germline V and J ends were trimmed by 5 bases and 4 bases, with 14 bases remaining between them. The CDR3 is made up of 15 amino acids. Germline CDR1 and CDR2: MNHEY and SMNVEV (reference sequence). This CDR3 is CASSPRGASTGELFF. The DNA for the CDR3 is TGTGCCAGCAGTCCCCGGGGGGCCAGCACCGGGGAGCTGTTTTTT.

CDR3 region: CASTTGFGTDTQYF. In DNA form, the CDR3 reads TGTGCCAGTACTACAGGGTTTGGCACAGATACGCAGTATTTT. V is TRBV7-2 and J is TRBJ2-3, with a weak D call TRBD1 (6 bases). The CDR3 runs 14 residues. Germline V gene sequence: CDR1 SGHTA, CDR2 FQGNSA. V shed 9 bases and J shed 1 base, with 14 bases lying between them.

DNA of the CDR3: TGTGCCAGTAAGGAGTCAAGTAGCTCCTACAATGAGCAGTTCTTC. Its protein is CASKESSSSYNEQFF. The chain employs TRBV19 and TRBJ2-1, with unresolved D. The CDR3 contains 15 residues. Germline V lookup: CDR1 LNHDA, CDR2 SQIVND (reference sequence). The V gene lost 7 bases and the J gene lost 0 bases, with 13 bases spanning the gap.

V usage is TRBV12-1 and J usage is TRBJ2-7. TRBV12-1 is deemed a pseudogene. The CDR3 extends over 10 amino acids. CDR3 residues: CASSFLEQYV. The CDR3 DNA reads TGTGCCAGCAGCTTTCTCGAGCAGTACGTC.

This chain connects TRBV7-3 to TRBJ1-5; a possible D gene is TRBD1 (5 bases). The CDR3 is 14 residues long. V was pared by 5 bases and J by 5 bases, with 13 bases between. The germline gives CDR1 SGHTA, CDR2 FQGTGA. Written as DNA, the CDR3 is TGTGCCAGCAGCCCAGCAGGGAGTGATCAGCCCCAGCATTTT. Amino acid sequence: CASSPAGSDQPQHF. Full variable domain (outside the CDR3, taken from reference TRBV7-3 and TRBJ1-5): GAGVSQTPSNKVTEKGKYVELRCDPISGHTALYWYRQSLGQGPEFLIYFQGTGAADDSGLPNDRFFAVRPEGSVSTLKIQRTERGDSAVYLCASSPAGSDQPQHFGDGTRLSIL.

This chain joins TRBV4-3 and TRBJ2-7; the match to TRBD2 covers 9 bases. Per the germline V gene, CDR1 is LGHNA and CDR2 is YSLEER. V lost 5 bases and J lost 6; bases outside the gene matches: 11. The CDR3 runs 15 residues. CDR3 protein: CASSTREGGFREQYF. For the CDR3, the DNA is TGCGCCAGCAGCACGCGGGAGGGCGGGTTCCGCGAGCAGTACTTC.